The T cell receptor beta chain described here comes from a study of shared clonotypes between healthy human individuals. About the study: CD8 memory received one plate per donor, CD8 naive two, CD4 memory three and CD4 naive three.

General observations from the study: Investigators collected only blood, and repertoires in tissues likely differ. In general, naive subsets displayed greater estimated richness than memory subsets did.

CDR3 length: 13 residues. Germline loops: CDR1 MDHEN, CDR2 SYDVKM. Original methodology: With immunoSEQ giving junction-only sequences and no quality scores, filtering differed. Libraries were prepared by immunoSEQ multiplex PCR; TCRdb keeps only in-frame clonotypes and omits some of them. For V, J and clone size, that table is used; D and trimming come from the DNA. The sample yields about 1.5 million clones, 95% to 99% seen once. Concerning this clone: Its antigen is unknown.

Sequencing used naive CD4+ T cells sorted from blood. Sample subset: CD45RA+ positively selected. The gene calls are TRBV28 and TRBJ1-4; no reliable D call. This clonotype was obtained from a man aged 30-40 years in good health. CDR3 protein: CVAGRRGNEKLFF. DNA of the CDR3: TGTGTCGCCGGGAGGAGAGGTAATGAAAAACTGTTTTTT.